The T cell receptor (beta chain) under discussion was sequenced for a study of molecular identifiers for immune sequencing clone quantification. A single record per CDR3 protein comes from TCRdb applying MiXCR to the PCR reads. The sample includes 300,000 to 400,000 distinct CDR3 sequences, about 22% of them seen just once. V trimming: 0 bases; J trimming: 2 bases; junction bases outside the gene matches: 4. Germline CDR1 is LGHNA and CDR2 is YSLEER. The CDR3 spans 16 residues. A few counts support this clonotype. Sequencing input: naive CD8+ T cells from blood, with Jurkat cell RNA spiked in. Subset of the sample: FACS-sorted CD8+CD4-CCR7+CD45RA+ naive T cells. The receptor was isolated from a human donor in good health. Some libraries in this study had Jurkat cell RNA spiked in. V and J are TRBV4-3 and TRBJ2-3; 8 bases align to TRBD2. The CDR3: CASSQEGAGDTDTQYF. DNA for the CDR3: TGCGCCAGCAGCCAAGAGGGAGCGGGGGACACAGATACGCAGTATTTT.